The source of this TCR beta chain is a study of cytomegalovirus exposure and HLA in healthy donors. As regards this clone: Its antigen remains unknown.

PCR was performed using 60 Vbeta and 13 Jbeta primers. Profiled with immunoSEQ multiplex PCR; TCRdb holds only in-frame clones, not every one. Here the sample spans 40,000 to 60,000 clones, around 70% being singletons. This CDR3 is 15 amino acids long. The V and J ends lost 0 bases and 14 bases, in that order; junction bases with no gene match: 12. Per germline, CDR1 LGHNA and CDR2 YNFKEQ. General study points: Rarity held for most TCR sequences, but there were some public TCRs that occurred in many donors. Three CMV-associated chains were confirmed in vitro to be specific for CMV antigens. V- and J-gene trimming in TCR beta was tied to a missense DCLRE1C variant by an analysis performed later.

The specimen was PBMCs. The receptor was derived from a woman between 50 and 59 years old in good health and CMV-seronegative. This chain uses TRBV4-2 with TRBJ2-5; 10 bases map to TRBD2. This chain's CDR3 is CASSQDESGGALNYF. CDR3 DNA sequence: TGTGCCAGCAGCCAAGATGAAAGCGGGGGGGCCCTTAATTACTTC.